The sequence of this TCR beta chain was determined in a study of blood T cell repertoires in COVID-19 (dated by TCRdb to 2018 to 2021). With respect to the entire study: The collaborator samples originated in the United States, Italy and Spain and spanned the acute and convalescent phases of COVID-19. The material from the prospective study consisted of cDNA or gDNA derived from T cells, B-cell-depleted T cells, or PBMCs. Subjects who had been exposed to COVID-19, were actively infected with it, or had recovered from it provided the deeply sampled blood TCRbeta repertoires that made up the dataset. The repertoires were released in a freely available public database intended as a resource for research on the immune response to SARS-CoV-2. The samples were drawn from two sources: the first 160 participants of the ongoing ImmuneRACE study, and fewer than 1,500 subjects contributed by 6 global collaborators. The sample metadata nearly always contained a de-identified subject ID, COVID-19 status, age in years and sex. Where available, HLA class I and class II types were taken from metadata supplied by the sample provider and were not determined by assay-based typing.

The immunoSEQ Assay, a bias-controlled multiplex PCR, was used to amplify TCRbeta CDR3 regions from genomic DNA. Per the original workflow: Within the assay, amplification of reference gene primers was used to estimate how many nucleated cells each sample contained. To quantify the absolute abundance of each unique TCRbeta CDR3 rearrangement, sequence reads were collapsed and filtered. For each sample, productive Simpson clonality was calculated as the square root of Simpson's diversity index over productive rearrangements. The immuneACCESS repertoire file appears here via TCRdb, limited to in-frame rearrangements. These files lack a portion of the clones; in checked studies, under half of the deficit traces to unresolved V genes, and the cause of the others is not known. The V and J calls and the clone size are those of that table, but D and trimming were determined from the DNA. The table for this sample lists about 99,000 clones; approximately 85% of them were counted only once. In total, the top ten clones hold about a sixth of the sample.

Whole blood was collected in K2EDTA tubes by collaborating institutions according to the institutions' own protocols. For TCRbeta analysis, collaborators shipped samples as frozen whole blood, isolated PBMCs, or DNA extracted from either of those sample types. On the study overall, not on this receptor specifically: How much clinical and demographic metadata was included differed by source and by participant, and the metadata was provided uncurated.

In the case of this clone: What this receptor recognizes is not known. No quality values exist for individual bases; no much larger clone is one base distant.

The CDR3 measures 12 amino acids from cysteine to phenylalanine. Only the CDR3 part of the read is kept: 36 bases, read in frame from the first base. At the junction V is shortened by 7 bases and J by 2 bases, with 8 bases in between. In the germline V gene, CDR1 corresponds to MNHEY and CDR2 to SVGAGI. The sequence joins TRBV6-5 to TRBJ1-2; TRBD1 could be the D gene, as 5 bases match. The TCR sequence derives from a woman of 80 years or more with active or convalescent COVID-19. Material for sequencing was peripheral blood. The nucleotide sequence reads TGTGCCAGCAAGGACACAAACTATGGCTACACCTTC. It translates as CASKDTNYGYTF.